This is a list of T cell receptor beta chains from one sample in a study of cytomegalovirus exposure and HLA in healthy donors. Assay used: immunoSEQ multiplex PCR; TCRdb lists only in-frame clones, some missing. The repertoire holds about 130,000 clones, with 60% to 80% as singletons. What was sequenced was PBMCs. Source of these receptors: a woman in her 50s in good health and CMV-seronegative. Each CDR3 is given with its conserved first and last residue. The D gene is left open where the match is weak. Size values are once, few and many counts, or a class for expanded clones, and some rows have none.

>-|TRBV6-5|TRBJ2-7|-
TGTGCCAGTCGCAGGGACTACGAGCAGTACTTC
CASRRDYEQYF
>-|TRBV11-3|TRBJ2-1|TRBD1
TGTGCCAGCAGCGTCGAACAGGGGGCAGAAAATGAGCAGTTCTTC
CASSVEQGAENEQFF
>-|TRBV5-5|TRBJ1-2|-
TGTGCCAGCAGCCACGGAGGAGGGTCTGTGAGTAGGGGCTACACCTTC
CASSHGGGSVSRGYTF
>few|TRBV30|TRBJ2-1|TRBD2
TGTGCCTGGAGTTCACAGACTAGCGGGTATTACAATGAGCAGTTCTTC
CAWSSQTSGYYNEQFF
>once|TRBV28|TRBJ1-2|-
TGTGCCTCAACCGGCGGCGGTAACTATGGCTACACCTTC
CASTGGGNYGYTF
>-|TRBV7-3|TRBJ1-4|-
TGTGCCAGCAGCTTAACTGGGGCAGCGGGGACTAATGAAAAACTGTTTTTT
CASSLTGAAGTNEKLFF
>-|TRBV5-6|TRBJ1-1|TRBD1
TGTGCCAGCAGCCTCGACAGGGACACTGAAGCTTTCTTT
CASSLDRDTEAFF
>once|TRBV5-1|TRBJ2-7|TRBD1
TGCGCCAGCAGCTTGGATTTAGCTCAACAGGGGTGGACGTACTTC
CASSLDLAQQGWTYF
>-|TRBV11-2|TRBJ2-5|TRBD2
TGTGCCAGCAGCCCCCGGACTAGCGGGCCAGAGACCCAGTACTTC
CASSPRTSGPETQYF
>-|TRBV9|TRBJ2-7|TRBD1
TGTGCCAGCAGCGTAGGAGGGACAGCCCTTTACGAGCAGTACTTC
CASSVGGTALYEQYF
>-|TRBV10-3|TRBJ1-4|TRBD1
TGTGCCATCAGTGAGGGGACAGGGGAAAAACTGTTTTTT
CAISEGTGEKLFF
>few|TRBV4-1|TRBJ1-3|-
TGCGCCAGCAGAGGGGTGACAGGACCTGGAAACACCATATATTTT
CASRGVTGPGNTIYF
>-|TRBV7-9|TRBJ2-5|-
TGTGCCAGCAGCTTAGACAACGTCCCGGAGACCCAGTACTTC
CASSLDNVPETQYF
>once|TRBV19|TRBJ2-1|-
TGTGCCAGTAGTATGCGACAGGCCATAGATGAGCAGTTCTTC
CASSMRQAIDEQFF
>-|TRBV7-2|TRBJ2-3|-
TGTGCCAGCAGCTTGAGTCGGACAGATACGCAGTATTTT
CASSLSRTDTQYF
>-|TRBV10-3|TRBJ1-2|-
TGTGCCATCAGTGATAGTTTGCAGGGGTACTATGGCTACACCTTC
CAISDSLQGYYGYTF
>-|TRBV10-1|TRBJ1-5|-
TGCGCCATAGGGACCGCCGGGGGGTATAGCAATCAGCCCCAGCATTTT
CAIGTAGGYSNQPQHF
>few|TRBV11-3|TRBJ2-7|-
TGTGCCAGCAGCTTAGATACTAGCTCCTACGAGCAGTACTTC
CASSLDTSSYEQYF
>-|TRBV9|TRBJ1-3|-
TGTGCCAGCAGCGACAAGACATCGGCTGGAAACACCATATATTTT
CASSDKTSAGNTIYF
>-|TRBV10-3|TRBJ1-2|-
TGTGCCATCAGTGATGGGCTTAACTATGGCTACACCTTC
CAISDGLNYGYTF
>once|TRBV5-8|TRBJ2-6|-
TGTGCCAGCCCCCCCAGGACTGAACTCAAAGTCCTGACTTTC
CASPPRTELKVLTF
>-|TRBV2|TRBJ2-2|TRBD2
TGTGCCACGACCGGGACTAGCGGGACCGGGGAGCTGTTTTTT
CATTGTSGTGELFF
>-|TRBV5-1|TRBJ2-7|TRBD2
TGCGCCAGCAGCAGTAGCGGGAGGGTAGACGAGCAGTACTTC
CASSSSGRVDEQYF
>-|TRBV7-2|TRBJ2-2|-
TGTGCCAGCAGCTCCCAAGGCGCAGGCCAGCTGTTTTTT
CASSSQGAGQLFF
>-|TRBV29-1|TRBJ2-1|-
TGCAGCGTTGGGGGCGGTGAGCAGTTCTTC
CSVGGGEQFF
>-|TRBV12-2|TRBJ2-1|-
TGTGCAAGTCGCTTAGCCTGTTCGGGGGAAGTTTACAATGAGCAGTTCTTC
CASRLACSGEVYNEQFF
>few|TRBV6-1|TRBJ2-2|-
TGTGCCAGCAGCCCAGAAGTTCGGGGGACCGGGGAGCTGTTTTTT
CASSPEVRGTGELFF
>few|TRBV6-5|TRBJ2-1|-
TGTGCCAGCCGGGGACTTCCCTACAATGAGCAGTTCTTC
CASRGLPYNEQFF
>-|TRBV19|TRBJ2-7|TRBD2
TGTGCCAGTAGGGAAAGCGGGAGAACAATCTACGAGCAGTACTTC
CASRESGRTIYEQYF
>-|TRBV28|TRBJ2-3|-
TGTGCCAGCAGCAAAAACACAGATACGCAGTATTTT
CASSKNTDTQYF
>-|TRBV5-1|TRBJ2-7|TRBD1
TGCGCCAGCAATCCGGGACAGGGGCGTTTGGAGTACTTC
CASNPGQGRLEYF
>-|TRBV28|TRBJ2-3|TRBD2
TGTGCCAACAAGCGGGAGGGCACAGATACGCAGTATTTT
CANKREGTDTQYF